This entry lists 10 T cell receptor beta chains sequenced from one sample in a study of blood T cell repertoires in COVID-19. TCRdb's table, derived via immunoSEQ multiplex PCR, lists solely in-frame clones and lacks some. The sample carries about 110,000 clones, 75% to 80% recorded once. Sequencing was performed on peripheral blood. These receptor sequences come from a woman older than 75 with active or convalescent COVID-19.

V is TRBV25-1 and J is TRBJ1-2; 9 nucleotides line up with TRBD1. The CDR3 consists of 16 residues. The V gene's germline CDR1 is MGHDK and CDR2 SYGVNS. J gave up 1 base and V 1 base, and 4 bases lay outside the gene matches. Here the CDR3 DNA reads TGTGCCAGCAGTGAATCCGGGACAGGGAGTAACTATGGCTACACCTTC. Translated: CASSESGTGSNYGYTF.

The rearrangement joins TRBV5-1 to TRBJ2-1; 8 bases are a match to TRBD2. The CDR3 consists of 15 residues. J lost 7 bases, V lost 0 bases, and 6 bases had no gene match. CDR1 and CDR2 (germline): SGHRS, YFSETQ. DNA of the CDR3: TGCGCCAGCAGCTTGGTCGCGGGAGGAGGGAATGAGCAGTTCTTC. Residues: CASSLVAGGGNEQFF.

V usage is TRBV28 and J usage is TRBJ2-7; TRBD1 might be the D (6 bases). The V end was cut by 7 bases, the J end by 0 bases, with 13 bases between. Germline lookup yields CDR1 MDHEN and CDR2 SYDVKM. The CDR3 totals 14 residues. The CDR3 DNA reads TGTGCCAGCACCTCCGGGACACCCTCCTACGAGCAGTACTTC. Its protein product is CASTSGTPSYEQYF. Together with reference TRBV28 and TRBJ2-7, the CDR3 gives the full variable domain: DVKVTQSSRYLVKRTGEKVFLECVQDMDHENMFWYRQDPGLGLRLIYFSYDVKMKEKGDIPEGYSVSREKKERFSLILESASTNQTSMYLCASTSGTPSYEQYFGPGTRLTVT.

This chain uses TRBV19 with TRBJ2-5; TRBD2 agrees at 10 bases. V shed 6 bases and J 4 bases; nucleotides not matched to a gene: 14. This CDR3 contains 17 residues. Per the germline V gene, CDR1 is LNHDA and CDR2 is SQIVND (reference sequence). The CDR3 bases are TGTGCCAGTAGCACGTCCCCGGCTAGCGGGAGACCAGAGACCCAGTACTTC. Its protein product is CASSTSPASGRPETQYF.

The chain links TRBV4-3 to TRBJ2-4; D is uncertain. Germline values: CDR1 LGHNA, CDR2 YSLEER. Trimming cost V 0 bases and J 7 bases, with 7 bases left between them. This CDR3 is 13 amino acids long. The CDR3 nucleotides read TGCGCCAGCAGCCAAGATCGGTGGAACATTCAGTACTTC. Amino acid sequence: CASSQDRWNIQYF.

V and J are TRBV29-1 and TRBJ2-3, with D possibly TRBD2 on 5 matching bases. This CDR3 comprises 14 residues. Germline CDR1 reads SQVTM; CDR2 reads ANQGSEA. The V and J ends lost 7 bases and 6 bases respectively, with 20 bases between them. The DNA of the CDR3 is TGCAGCGGGATCTTTCCGGTTGAGGGCGATACGCAGTATTTT. Translated: CSGIFPVEGDTQYF.

V gene TRBV7-6 combines with J gene TRBJ1-2; no firm D call. Trimming removed 5 bases at V and 2 bases at J, with 12 bases between. There are 14 residues in the CDR3. Per germline, CDR1 SGHVS and CDR2 FNYEAQ. The CDR3 sequence: CASSRGGPNYGYTF. The CDR3 coding sequence is TGTGCCAGCAGCCGCGGAGGCCCAAACTATGGCTACACCTTC.

V and J are TRBV5-5 and TRBJ2-7; 7 nucleotides match TRBD2. V was clipped by 0 bases and J by 8 bases; unmatched bases: 2. The CDR3 is 12 amino acids. Germline values: CDR1 SGHKS, CDR2 YYEKEE (reference sequence). In DNA form, the CDR3 reads TGTGCCAGCAGCTTGGGACTAGCTCAGCAGTACTTC. It translates to CASSLGLAQQYF. The complete variable domain, with remaining parts taken from reference TRBV5-5 and TRBJ2-7, reads DAGVTQSPTHLIKTRGQQVTLRCSPISGHKSVSWYQQVLGQGPQFIFQYYEKEERGRGNFPDRFSARQFPNYSSELNVNALLLGDSALYLCASSLGLAQQYFGPGTRLTVT.

The chain's CDR3 is CASSPRTSGRANEQFF. In nucleotides, the CDR3 is TGTGCCAGCAGCCCGAGAACTAGCGGGAGGGCAAATGAGCAGTTCTTC. This sequence joins TRBV5-4 and TRBJ2-1; 13 positions match TRBD2. CDR3 length equals 16 residues. V shed 4 bases, J shed 7 bases, and the junction held 8 bases outside the gene matches. Per germline, CDR1 SGHNT and CDR2 YYREEE (reference sequence).

The chain carries TRBV28 and TRBJ2-1, with D perhaps matching TRBD1 (5 bases). This CDR3 region has 14 residues. Trimming removed 5 bases from V and 9 bases from J, with 17 bases in between. Germline assignment: CDR1 MDHEN and CDR2 SYDVKM. This CDR3 is CASSLQSGLVEQFF. The CDR3 region has the DNA TGTGCCAGCAGTCTCCAATCAGGGCTAGTTGAGCAGTTCTTC.